These 25 T cell receptor beta chains came from one sample sequenced in a study of tumor-infiltrating lymphocytes in primary liver carcinoma. The input was around 0.5 ug total RNA; TCR beta cDNA was made from it with a constant-region primer. Three nested multiplex PCR rounds, a slightly modified ARM-PCR, produced the libraries for TCR beta. It was with TRBV1-TRBV30 forward primers and a C-beta reverse primer that the first two PCR rounds were run, at roughly 10 cycles each. TCRdb called the multiplex PCR reads again in MiXCR, with one record for every CDR3 protein. The repertoire includes 60,000 or so distinct CDR3 sequences, over 65% of them detected once, and around 50% sits in the top ten. From about 20-30 mg of unsorted bulk tissue, DNA and RNA were co-extracted together. Sequenced material: liver tumor tissue from sampling region 2. Subset reported: tumor region T2, inferior pole. The receptors were sampled from a man aged 35 to 55 with primary liver carcinoma and hepatitis B virus infection.

V gene TRBV4-3 combines with J gene TRBJ2-7; maybe TRBD1 (5 bases). The CDR3 sequence is 16 residues long. V was shortened by 0 bases and J by 2 bases, with 14 bases between the two germline ends. From germline, CDR1 is LGHNA and CDR2 YSLEER. Here the CDR3 reads CASSQDLGRTPYEQYF. In DNA form, the CDR3 reads TGCGCCAGCAGCCAAGATTTGGGCAGGACACCCTACGAGCAGTACTTC.

The chain employs TRBV5-5 and TRBJ1-5; maybe TRBD1 (6 bases). CDR3 size: 14 residues. CDR1 is SGHKS and CDR2 is YYEKEE in the germline V gene (reference sequence). V was shortened by 4 bases and J by 8 bases, with 16 bases between the two germline ends. Here the CDR3 reads CASSSGGAGKPQHF. For the CDR3, the DNA is TGTGCCAGCAGCAGTGGGGGGGCAGGTAAGCCCCAGCATTTT.

Notes on this clonotype: Germline is not matched at one junction end, which may reflect a read error. This chain joins TRBV4-1 and TRBJ2-3, with 10 positions matching TRBD2. Per the germline V gene, CDR1 is MGHRA and CDR2 is YSYEKL. The CDR3 contains 18 residues. The CDR3 here is CANCQTIALAGVTDTQCF. In nucleotides, the CDR3 is TGCGCCAACTGCCAGACCATTGCCCTAGCGGGAGTCACCGATACGCAGTGTTTT.

Comment on this clonotype: One base away lies a much larger clone, so this may be a sequencing read error. The gene calls are TRBV7-8 and TRBJ2-1; TRBD2 matches at 12 bases. The germline V gene encodes CDR1 SGHVS and CDR2 FQNEAQ. The CDR3 totals 16 residues. The CDR3 DNA reads TGTGCCAGCAGCTATCTAGCGGGAGGGTCCTACAATGAGCAGCTCTTC. It is translated as CASSYLAGGSYNEQLF.

A note on this clonotype: Germline and junction disagree at one end, which may indicate a read error. This chain joins TRBV6-2 or TRBV6-3 and TRBJ2-3; tentative D call: TRBD2 (6 bases). Per the germline V gene, CDR1 is MNHEY and CDR2 is SVGEGT. The CDR3 has 16 amino acids. The CDR3 DNA sequence: TGTGCCAGCAGTTATAACCGCGGGATTCATGAAGATGCGCAGTATTTT. Its translation: CASSYNRGIHEDAQYF.

The sample holds many counts of this clonotype. J is TRBJ2-5 and V is TRBV28; TRBD2 matches 12 bases. This CDR3 comprises 16 residues. J gave up 5 bases and V 5 bases, and 9 bases lay outside the gene matches. Per the germline V gene, CDR1 is MDHEN and CDR2 is SYDVKM. DNA for the CDR3: TGTGCCAGCAGTGACGCGGGACTAGCGGGCAGGGAGACCCAGTACTTC. Its translation: CASSDAGLAGRETQYF.

The sample holds a few counts of this clonotype. The junction does not match germline at one end; this may be a read error. The chain employs TRBV5-5 and TRBJ1-1; D is unresolved. The CDR3 has 15 amino acids. Germline V gene data show CDR1 as SGHKS and CDR2 as YYEKEE (reference sequence). The CDR3 sequence: CTSSHEGERYTEAFF. CDR3 coding DNA: TGTACCAGCAGCCATGAGGGTGAGCGATACACTGAAGCTTTCTTT.

Concerning this clonotype itself: A much larger clonotype is one base distant, so this may be a read error. The genes are TRBV4-1 and TRBJ2-1; the match to TRBD2 covers 9 bases. CDR1 is MGHRA, CDR2 YSYEKL, per germline. The CDR3 loop spans 14 amino acids. The CDR3 here is CARSQAGGYNEQFF. CDR3 coding DNA: TGCGCCAGGAGCCAGGCGGGAGGGTACAATGAGCAGTTCTTC.

In its sample, this clonotype was seen once. Without the conserved terminal phenylalanine or tryptophan, this CDR3 likely stems from a read error. The chain couples TRBV6-6 to TRBJ1-1; no clear D gene. Germline V CDR1 and CDR2: MNHNY, SVGAGI (reference sequence). The length of the CDR3 is 13 residues. CDR3 in amino acids: CSSIPSSDTEAFS. The CDR3 bases are TGTTCCAGCATCCCCTCCTCGGACACTGAAGCTTTCTCT.

This chain links TRBV29-1 with TRBJ2-7, with a possible D match to TRBD1 (6 bases). V was shortened by 6 bases and J by 10 bases, with 25 bases between the two germline ends. The CDR3 totals 14 residues. Germline values: CDR1 SQVTM, CDR2 ANQGSEA. CDR3 in amino acids: CSVGGQSSFYKQYF. CDR3 nucleotides: TGCAGCGTCGGAGGACAGTCCAGCTTCTACAAACAGTACTTC.

Note on this clonotype: Germline and junction disagree at one end, which may indicate a read error. The CDR3 reads CASCLAWEDTQYF. The CDR3 coding sequence is TGTGCCAGCTGCTTGGCTTGGGAAGATACGCAGTATTTT. The chain carries TRBV5-4 and TRBJ2-3; D ambiguous. Per germline, CDR1 SGHNT and CDR2 YYREEE (reference sequence). The CDR3 runs to 13 residues.

About this clonotype itself: The junction does not match germline at one end; this may be a read error. The V call is TRBV12-3 or TRBV12-4, the J call TRBJ2-3; 8 nucleotides agree with TRBD2. The CDR3 totals 15 residues. The DNA of the CDR3 is TGTGCCAGCAGTCTGCAGCGGGAGAGGCCAGAAACGCAGTATTTT. Protein sequence: CASSLQRERPETQYF.

Remarks on this clonotype: This may stem from a read error, because a much larger clone lies one nucleotide away. Here the CDR3 reads CATSDPTGWGETQHF. The CDR3 DNA sequence: TGTGCCACCAGTGATCCCACAGGGTGGGGAGAGACCCAGCACTTC. The chain employs TRBV24-1 and TRBJ2-5, with a weak D call TRBD1 (6 bases). The CDR3 consists of 15 residues. From germline, CDR1 is KGHDR and CDR2 SFDVKD.

With respect to this clonotype: A much larger clone differs from this one at a single base, so this may be a read error. V and J are TRBV28 and TRBJ2-4; D gene unclear. Germline lookup yields CDR1 MDHEN and CDR2 SYDVKM. This CDR3 spans 12 amino acids. CDR3 nucleotides: TGTGCCAGCAAACCCCGCAAAAACATTGAGTACTTC. Translation: CASKPRKNIEYF.

For this clonotype: The missing conserved phenylalanine or tryptophan at the end of this CDR3 makes a read error likely. The DNA is left out, because the CDR3 cannot be placed on it with certainty; the CDR3 is given as TCRdb lists it. The gene calls are TRBV11-2 and TRBJ1-6; TRBD1, the table's D call, lacks a check against the DNA. The CDR3 is 15 residues long, counting both termini. CDR1 and CDR2 from the germline V gene are SGHAT and FQNNGV. CDR3 in amino acids: CASSLEPGQNSPLHS.

Note on this clonotype: One end of the junction fails to match germline, which may point to a read error. The chain recombines TRBV4-2 with TRBJ1-2; D might be TRBD1 (6 bases). Germline V gene data show CDR1 as LGHNA and CDR2 as YNFKEQ. CDR3 size: 15 residues. The chain's CDR3 is CASSQEMGRGGGYTF. The CDR3 coding sequence is TGTGCCAGCAGTCAAGAGATGGGCAGGGGTGGTGGTTACACCTTC.

This clonotype was counted between two and nine times. A much larger clone lies one base from this, so it may be a read error. The gene calls are TRBV6-6 and TRBJ1-1, with 9 bases lining up with TRBD1. The CDR3 extends over 14 amino acids. Germline CDR1 and CDR2: MNHNY and SVGAGI (reference sequence). With V trimmed by 5 bases and J by 5 bases, 6 bases remained unmatched. The CDR3 nucleotides are TGTGCCAGCAGTGGGACAGGGATAAGGACTGAAGCTTTCTTT. Its protein is CASSGTGIRTEAFF.

This clonotype was detected ten times or more. The rearrangement joins TRBV6-1 to TRBJ1-5; perhaps TRBD1 as D (5 bases). Germline CDR1 reads MNHNS; CDR2 reads SASEGT. V lost 5 bases, J lost 3 bases, and 17 bases lay in between. CDR3 size: 16 residues. Here the CDR3 DNA reads TGTGCCAGCAGTAGGTTCGGGTTGGGGGACAATCAGCCCCAGCATTTT. Translated, it gives CASSRFGLGDNQPQHF.

The chain has TRBV20-1 and TRBJ2-1; maybe TRBD2 (7 bases). Germline-derived CDR1 and CDR2 are DFQATT and SNEGSKA (reference sequence). The CDR3 is 12 residues long. Trimming took 1 base from V and 8 from J, leaving 9 bases between them. The CDR3 DNA reads TGCAGTGCTAGAGTAGGGGGGGATGAGCAGTTCTTC. It yields the protein CSARVGGDEQFF.

This clonotype has more than one count but fewer than ten. One end of the junction is discordant with germline, which a read error may explain. The chain couples TRBV11-2 to TRBJ1-5; possibly TRBD1 for D (6 bases). CDR3 length equals 16 residues. Germline CDR1 SGHAT, CDR2 FQNNGV. The CDR3 spells CANSLKGGLTNQPQHF. CDR3 sequence (DNA): TGTGCCAACAGCCTAAAAGGGGGACTGACGAATCAGCCCCAGCATTTT.

CDR3 sequence reads: CAISDAGLEQYF. CDR3 coding DNA: TGTGCCATCAGTGATGCCGGGCTAGAGCAGTACTTC. The genes are TRBV10-3 and TRBJ2-7; D gene unclear. CDR3 length: 12 amino acids. Deletions cut 3 bases from V and 7 bases from J, with 10 bases between. Germline CDR1 and CDR2: ENHRY and SYGVKD.

This chain links TRBV6-6 with TRBJ1-1; D is unclear. CDR3 length: 14 residues. CDR1 is MNHNY, CDR2 SVGAGI, per germline (reference sequence). The CDR3, as DNA: TGTGCGAGCTGGTTTTATCGGCAAAGGACTGAAGCTTTCTTT. Its translation: CASWFYRQRTEAFF.

The chain recombines TRBV19 with TRBJ2-1; TRBD2 aligns across 7 bases. V trimming: 4 bases; J trimming: 0 bases; junction bases outside the gene matches: 3. This CDR3 is built from 15 residues. Germline CDR1 is LNHDA and CDR2 is SQIVND (reference sequence). The CDR3 DNA reads TGTGCCAGTAGTACGAGCGGGACCTCCTACAATGAGCAGTTCTTC. Protein product: CASSTSGTSYNEQFF. Looking up the rest from reference TRBV19 and TRBJ2-1 gives the full variable domain: DGGITQSPKYLFRKEGQNVTLSCEQNLNHDAMYWYRQDPGQGLRLIYYSQIVNDFQKGDIAEGYSVSREKKESFPLTVTSAQKNPTAFYLCASSTSGTSYNEQFFGPGTRLTVL.

With regard to this clonotype: Given the absence of the conserved phenylalanine or tryptophan at the CDR3 end, a read error is likely. The chain couples TRBV30 to TRBJ1-1; D is undetermined. CDR1 is GTSNPN and CDR2 is SVGIG in the germline V gene (reference sequence). CDR3 length equals 12 residues. Trimming removed 4 bases from V and 2 bases from J, with 8 bases in between. CDR3 coding DNA: TGTGCCTGGAAGGGCGGTAACACTGAAGCTTTCGTT. Translating it yields CAWKGGNTEAFV.

This clonotype was picked up one time. An end of the junction differs from the germline gene, which may be a read error. The rearrangement joins TRBV11-2 to TRBJ2-1; D call uncertain. Germline assignment: CDR1 SGHAT and CDR2 FQNNGV. The CDR3 spans 16 residues. CDR3 in amino acids: CAISLDIESSYNEQFF. The CDR3 nucleotides read TGTGCCATCAGCTTAGATATAGAGAGCTCCTACAATGAGCAGTTCTTC.